This T cell receptor beta chain was sequenced in a study of OX40 agonist ivuxolimab in advanced cancers. For context, the study as a whole: Ivuxolimab, which targeted the costimulatory receptor OX40 (CD134), was an agonistic, fully human IgG2 monoclonal antibody. Intravenous ivuxolimab was administered to patients every 2 weeks at six dose levels: 0.01, 0.1, 0.3, 1.5, 3 and 10 mg/kg. Among the approximately 54 dose-escalation patients, approximately 20 had hepatocellular carcinoma, some 15 melanoma, 9 renal cell carcinoma and 9 head and neck cancer. In the dose-escalation cohort, 65% to 85% of patients were male, and the mean age was around 65 years with a range of roughly 20 to 85. Patients were allowed to have had prior anti-PD-1, anti-PD-L1 or anti-CTLA-4 therapy, and approximately 39% of the dose-escalation patients had been treated with checkpoint inhibitors. Partial responses occurred in three dose-escalation patients, of whom one had hepatocellular carcinoma and two had cutaneous melanoma. The point of sequencing TCRbeta in the periphery was to test whether ivuxolimab changed TCR sequence diversity and drove clonal T-cell expansion. The paper covers the monotherapy dose-escalation part of the phase I ivuxolimab trial, which included N of about 56 patients. The paper's findings and limits, for the study overall: Which antigens the clonally expanded peripheral T cells were specific for was not determined. Low levels of normalized T-cell clonal expansion were also shown by some nonresponding patients. At doses of 0.1 to 3.0 mg/kg, clonal expansion of both CD4+ and CD8+ T cells in blood was seen between baseline and week 6. In partial responders in the 0.1-3.0 mg/kg groups, normalized peripheral clonal expansion was found to be among the lowest, especially among CD8+ T cells. After ivuxolimab, expanded clones were on average more numerous among CD8+ T cells than among CD4+ T cells.

The trial excluded patients who had a history of autoimmune disease or who were on systemic immunosuppression. Peripheral blood for TCR sequencing was drawn from every dose cohort at baseline, at cycle 4 day 1 and at cycle 7 day 1. Samples were obtained from an open-label, multicenter, first-in-human phase I dose-escalation trial of ivuxolimab. The trial enrolled adults with locally advanced or metastatic head and neck squamous cell, hepatocellular, melanoma or renal cell carcinoma. Before TCR sequencing, CD4+ T cells and CD8+ T cells were sorted from peripheral blood as separate populations. For sequencing of the TCRbeta CDR3 region, genomic DNA was extracted from the sorted cells. The immunoSEQ Assay was used to sequence the TCRbeta CDR3 regions. TCRdb provides this immuneACCESS table in a form limited to in-frame rearrangements. Some clones are lacking; in checked studies, under half of them reflect an unresolved V gene, and why the rest are absent is not known. The sample table contains 37,000 or so clones; only one count was recorded for around 80% of them. The ten largest clones capture about 2% of the sample.

A distance of 6 bases separates the germline ends of V and J, which lose 8 bases and 1 base respectively. Taken from cysteine to phenylalanine, the CDR3 has 11 residues. This entry keeps only the CDR3 DNA: 33 bases, framed from base 1. CDR1 MDHEN and CDR2 SYDVKM were looked up in the germline V gene. On this clone: The clone's antigen remains unknown. Nothing much larger sits one base from this clone, and base qualities are not available.

Sequencing was performed on CD4+ or CD8+ T cells sorted from blood, taken in a trial of the OX40 agonist ivuxolimab. The clonotype was recovered from an adult with an advanced solid tumor such as melanoma, head and neck, liver or kidney cancer. This chain joins TRBV28 to TRBJ2-7; 6 matching bases give a weak D call of TRBD2. The CDR3: CASAGSYEQYF. Here is the DNA: TGTGCCAGCGCGGGATCCTACGAGCAGTACTTC.